What follows describes a single T cell receptor (beta chain). The antigen it binds to is not known. No base quality values were provided; no much bigger clone lies one nucleotide off. The sample originates from a study of blood T cell repertoires in COVID-19 (dated by TCRdb to 2018 to 2020). For the study in its entirety: The collaborator samples originated in the United States, Italy and Spain and spanned the acute and convalescent phases of COVID-19. The prospective study material was composed of cDNA or gDNA derived from T cells, B-cell-depleted T cells, or PBMCs. Deeply sampled blood TCRbeta repertoires from subjects exposed to, actively infected with, or recovered from COVID-19 were included in the dataset. A freely available public database, intended as a resource for researchers studying the immune response to SARS-CoV-2, is where the repertoires were released. The samples were drawn from two sources: the first 160 participants of the ongoing ImmuneRACE study, and 1,000 to 1,500 subjects contributed by 6 global collaborators. The sample metadata nearly always contained a de-identified subject ID, COVID-19 status, age in years and sex. Where available, HLA class I and class II types were obtained from metadata supplied by the sample provider rather than from assay-based typing. Overall study results and their limits: Clinical and demographic metadata were provided uncurated, with the amount varying by source and participant.

CDR1 and CDR2 (LGHDT, YNNKEL) derive from the germline V gene (reference sequence). Here V drops 6 bases and J drops 6 bases, and the junction holds 5 bases not matched to any gene. Measured from the cysteine to the phenylalanine, the CDR3 is 14 residues long. Only CDR3 DNA remains: 42 bases, in frame from the first base. TCRbeta CDR3 regions were amplified from genomic DNA by means of the immunoSEQ Assay, a bias-controlled multiplex PCR. In the authors' own workflow: The number of nucleated cells in each sample was estimated from the amplification of reference gene primers within the assay. Sequence reads were collapsed and filtered to measure the absolute abundance of every unique TCRbeta CDR3 rearrangement. Productive Simpson clonality was computed per sample as the square root of Simpson's diversity index over productive rearrangements. The clones in this table, taken by TCRdb from immuneACCESS, are in-frame only. Not every clone is retained; where verified, under half of the shortfall comes from an unresolved V gene, and the cause of the rest is unknown. D and trimming were read from the DNA, whereas the V and J calls and clone size are those reported in that table. The sample includes around 100,000 clones, with approximately 88% observed a single time. The top ten clonotypes cover around 12% of the sample.

Each collaborating institution followed its own protocols to collect whole blood in K2EDTA tubes. For TCRbeta analysis, collaborators shipped samples in one of three forms: frozen whole blood, isolated PBMCs, or DNA extracted from either of those sample types. Sequencing was performed on peripheral blood. The TCR originated in a human donor in a cohort sampled during active COVID-19. The sequence joins TRBV3-1 (or the pseudogene TRBV3-2) to TRBJ1-6; 7 central nucleotides agree with TRBD1. The CDR3 protein sequence reads: CASRIDRANSPLHF. The DNA sequence is as follows: TGTGCCAGCAGAATAGACAGGGCTAATTCACCCCTCCACTTT.